One sample yielded the 30 T cell receptor beta chains listed below, sequenced in a study of T cell responses to AZD1222 COVID-19 vaccine. Libraries were prepared by immunoSEQ multiplex PCR; TCRdb keeps only in-frame clonotypes and omits some of them. The repertoire includes roughly 150,000 clones, 93% of them detected once, and around 4.7% sits in the top ten. The sample consisted of peripheral blood, taken on day 0 of AZD1222 vaccination. The receptors come from an adult in good health.

The V call is TRBV4-3, the J call TRBJ1-2, with D perhaps TRBD1 (5 bases). Germline V gene lookup returns CDR1 LGHNA and CDR2 YSLEER. This CDR3 region has 16 residues. V lost 0 bases, J lost 6 bases, and 17 bases lay in between. CDR3 DNA: TGCGCCAGCAGCCAAGATCTCGCAGGGAACTTGAATGGCTACACCTTC. As protein: CASSQDLAGNLNGYTF.

The rearrangement joins TRBV7-9 to TRBJ2-1, with 7 bases lining up with TRBD1. Germline lookup yields CDR1 SEHNR and CDR2 FQNEAQ (reference sequence). The CDR3 spans 15 residues. The ends lost 6 bases at V and 0 bases at J; junction bases unmatched: 5. The CDR3: CASRQQGSSYNEQFF. The CDR3 bases are TGTGCCAGCAGGCAACAGGGGAGCTCCTACAATGAGCAGTTCTTC.

This clone has just one count. J is TRBJ1-5 and V is TRBV7-8; a possible D gene is TRBD1 (6 bases). The CDR3 is 18 amino acids. The ends were cut back, 5 bases at V and 0 bases at J, with 20 bases in the middle. Per germline, CDR1 SGHVS and CDR2 FQNEAQ. CDR3 sequence reads: CASSLGVGGDYSNQPQHF. DNA for the CDR3: TGTGCCAGCAGCCTAGGGGTAGGGGGGGACTATAGCAATCAGCCCCAGCATTTT.

The J gene is TRBJ2-2, the V gene TRBV5-1, with D perhaps matching TRBD1 (5 bases). V lost 4 bases to trimming and J lost 0 bases, with 13 bases between them. Germline V lookup: CDR1 SGHRS, CDR2 YFSETQ. The CDR3 is 16 amino acids. CDR3 region: CASSPPTGTNTGELFF. The CDR3 nucleotides read TGCGCCAGCAGCCCCCCTACAGGCACGAACACCGGGGAGCTGTTTTTT.

The rearrangement uses TRBV27 and TRBJ2-2; maybe TRBD2 (7 bases). Germline V gives CDR1 MNHEY, CDR2 SMNVEV (reference sequence). The CDR3 is 13 amino acids. V lost 11 bases and J lost 8, with 18 bases in between. The CDR3 sequence: CARRGLASGELFF. CDR3 bases: TGTGCCCGGCGGGGGCTAGCGTCTGGGGAGCTGTTTTTT.

CDR3 coding DNA: TGTGCCAGCAGCGCCCTAGCAAACTCTGGAAACACCATATATTTT. It codes for CASSALANSGNTIYF. V and J are TRBV9 and TRBJ1-3; D gene uncertain. Trimming stripped 3 bases from V and 0 bases from J, with 10 bases between. The CDR3 sequence is 15 residues long. Germline CDR1 and CDR2: SGDLS and YYNGEE.

The chain recombines TRBV3-1 (or the pseudogene TRBV3-2) with TRBJ2-2; D gene uncertain. The CDR3 runs to 12 residues. Germline CDR1 is LGHDT and CDR2 is YNNKEL (reference sequence). V was cut by 5 bases and J by 7 bases, with 8 bases left in between. CDR3 region: CASSSISGELFF. CDR3 nucleotides: TGTGCCAGCAGCTCCATCAGCGGGGAGCTGTTTTTT.

The chain uses TRBV5-4 and TRBJ2-7; 11 nucleotides align to TRBD2. The CDR3 totals 14 residues. V lost 5 bases, J lost 5 bases, and 6 bases stayed unmatched. Germline CDR1 SGHNT, CDR2 YYREEE (reference sequence). For the CDR3, the DNA is TGTGCCAGCAGTTCTAGCGGGAGGCTCCACGAGCAGTACTTC. Amino acids: CASSSSGRLHEQYF.

The chain links TRBV6-2 or TRBV6-3 to TRBJ2-7; D is possibly TRBD2 (6 bases). Germline lookup yields CDR1 MNHEY and CDR2 SVGEGT. V was pared by 2 bases and J by 5 bases, with 10 bases between. The CDR3 sequence is 13 residues long. Here the CDR3 DNA reads TGTGCCAGCAGTTACGGCTCGGGAGACGAGCAGTACTTC. Amino acid sequence: CASSYGSGDEQYF.

The rearrangement uses TRBV6-2 or TRBV6-3 and TRBJ2-2; 7 bases align to TRBD2. From germline, CDR1 is MNHEY and CDR2 SVGEGT. The CDR3 totals 17 residues. V shed 5 bases and J 5 bases; nucleotides not matched to a gene: 14. CDR3 in amino acids: CASSAQVRRLATGELFF. The CDR3 DNA reads as TGTGCCAGCAGTGCCCAAGTAAGGAGACTAGCTACCGGGGAGCTGTTTTTT.

This clone appeared a single time. The CDR3 DNA is TGTGCCAGCAGTGACGGGTACGAGCAGTACTTC. Translation: CASSDGYEQYF. The rearrangement joins TRBV6-1 to TRBJ2-7, with no clear D. The length of the CDR3 is 11 residues. Trimming pared 3 bases from V and 4 bases from J, leaving 4 bases between. Germline CDR1 reads MNHNS; CDR2 reads SASEGT.

The chain recombines TRBV6-2 or TRBV6-3 with TRBJ2-1; 8 positions agree with TRBD2. The CDR3 covers 16 residues. V shed 2 bases and J 4 bases; nucleotides not matched to a gene: 7. The germline gives CDR1 MNHEY, CDR2 SVGEGT. CDR3 bases: TGTGCCAGCAGTTACCCGAGCGGGGGCAGGTACAATGAGCAGTTCTTC. Its protein is CASSYPSGGRYNEQFF.

This chain links TRBV12-5 with TRBJ1-2; possibly TRBD1 for D (6 bases). From germline, CDR1 is LGHNT and CDR2 FRNRAP. The CDR3 length is 16 residues. V lost 1 base, J lost 2 bases, and 14 bases lay in between. This CDR3 reads CASGLGSRDKNYGYTF. For the CDR3, the DNA is TGTGCTAGTGGTTTGGGGTCCCGGGACAAGAACTATGGCTACACCTTC. Full variable domain (missing parts from reference TRBV12-5 and TRBJ1-2): DARVTQTPRHKVTEMGQEVTMRCQPILGHNTVFWYRQTMMQGLELLAYFRNRAPLDDSGMPKDRFSAEMPDATLATLKIQPSEPRDSAVYFCASGLGSRDKNYGYTFGSGTRLTVV.

This chain connects TRBV25-1 to TRBJ1-1; D may be TRBD1 (5 bases). Germline V gene data show CDR1 as MGHDK and CDR2 as SYGVNS. The V and J ends lost 1 base and 10 bases respectively, with 10 bases between them. The CDR3 consists of 12 residues. DNA for the CDR3: TGTGCCAGCAGTGAATGGGGGGGTCGAGCTTTCTTT. Translation: CASSEWGGRAFF. Filled out from reference TRBV25-1 and TRBJ1-1, the complete variable domain reads EADIYQTPRYLVIGTGKKITLECSQTMGHDKMYWYQQDPGMELHLIHYSYGVNSTEKGDLSSESTVSRIRTEHFPLTLESARPSHTSQYLCASSEWGGRAFFGQGTRLTVV.

The V gene is TRBV6-5, the J gene TRBJ1-2; perhaps TRBD1 as D (6 bases). In germline, CDR1 is MNHEY, CDR2 SVGAGI. The V gene lost 5 bases and the J gene lost 0 bases, with 10 bases spanning the gap. This CDR3 is 14 amino acids long. CDR3 in amino acids: CASSHGTPNYGYTF. For the CDR3, the DNA is TGTGCCAGCAGTCACGGGACACCTAACTATGGCTACACCTTC.

The rearrangement uses TRBV6-5 and TRBJ2-1; possibly TRBD2 for D (5 bases). Germline values: CDR1 MNHEY, CDR2 SVGAGI. V was clipped by 5 bases and J by 11 bases, with 13 bases between them. This CDR3 contains 12 residues. The CDR3 is CASSPLGEQQFF. In DNA, the CDR3 is TGTGCCAGCAGTCCGTTGGGAGAACAGCAGTTCTTC.

The chain joins TRBV10-3 to TRBJ1-5, with D possibly being TRBD1 (6 bases). This CDR3 has 13 amino acids. V was cut by 5 bases and J by 5 bases, with 10 bases left in between. The germline gives CDR1 ENHRY, CDR2 SYGVKD. The CDR3 sequence is CAISRQEDQPQHF. For the CDR3, the DNA is TGTGCCATCAGTCGACAGGAGGATCAGCCCCAGCATTTT.

The V gene is TRBV3-1 (or the pseudogene TRBV3-2), the J gene TRBJ1-4; TRBD1 is a possible D gene (5 bases). Germline V gene lookup returns CDR1 LGHDT and CDR2 YNNKEL (reference sequence). Trimming removed 0 bases from V and 7 bases from J, with 15 bases in between. The CDR3 has 16 amino acids. The CDR3 DNA reads TGTGCCAGCAGCCAAGAGGGGCCACGGGGAGTTGAAAAACTGTTTTTT. It is translated as CASSQEGPRGVEKLFF.

The V gene is TRBV19, the J gene TRBJ1-3; the D gene is possibly TRBD1 (5 bases). V gave up 6 bases and J gave up 0 bases, with 15 bases separating them. Germline CDR1 reads LNHDA; CDR2 reads SQIVND (reference sequence). The CDR3 is 16 amino acids. The DNA for the CDR3 is TGTGCCAGTAGCAAGGGCCGGGGCGGCTCTGGAAACACCATATATTTT. Amino acids: CASSKGRGGSGNTIYF.

The chain has TRBV9 and TRBJ2-5, with a tentative D call TRBD1 (7 bases). V was clipped by 3 bases and J by 4 bases, with 22 bases between them. Looked up from germline, CDR1 is SGDLS and CDR2 is YYNGEE. CDR3 length equals 17 residues. The CDR3 DNA sequence: TGTGCCAGCAGCGCCCCACTCACCGGGACAGCGGGAGAGACCCAGTACTTC. Translated: CASSAPLTGTAGETQYF.

The chain has TRBV4-3 and TRBJ1-4, with a weak D call TRBD1 (5 bases). Per germline, CDR1 LGHNA and CDR2 YSLEER. This CDR3 has 14 amino acids. Trimming left V 0 bases short and J 8 bases short, with 10 bases between. This CDR3 is CASSQDRVGEKLFF. The CDR3 DNA follows: TGCGCCAGCAGCCAAGACAGGGTAGGGGAAAAACTGTTTTTT.

The rearrangement links TRBV6-2 or TRBV6-3 to TRBJ1-2, with 9 bases identical to TRBD1. CDR1 is MNHEY, CDR2 SVGEGT, per germline. The CDR3 spans 13 residues. V dropped 6 bases and J dropped 7; count of bases not matched to a gene: 6. The CDR3 is CASSEQGAGGYTF. The CDR3 region has the DNA TGTGCCAGCAGCGAACAGGGGGCAGGTGGCTACACCTTC.

This chain uses TRBV4-1 with TRBJ2-7, with 12 positions matching TRBD2. CDR3 size: 19 residues. The germline V gene encodes CDR1 MGHRA and CDR2 YSYEKL. The V segment lost 1 base and the J segment 3 bases; nucleotides outside the gene matches: 13. CDR3: CASSQVASGGASLLYEQYF. The CDR3 nucleotides read TGCGCCAGCAGCCAAGTGGCTAGCGGGGGGGCCTCGCTTCTCTACGAGCAGTACTTC.

This clone has just one count. The genes are TRBV3-1 (or the pseudogene TRBV3-2) and TRBJ2-3; TRBD2 might be the D (6 bases). This CDR3 has 18 residues. From germline, CDR1 is LGHDT and CDR2 YNNKEL (reference sequence). V dropped 0 bases and J dropped 0 bases, with 16 bases sitting between them. CDR3 in DNA: TGTGCCAGCAGCCAAGAGTTGGGGACTTATGTTAGCACAGATACGCAGTATTTT. Its protein is CASSQELGTYVSTDTQYF.

The J gene is TRBJ2-7, the V gene TRBV6-2 or TRBV6-3, with D uncertain. The CDR3 has 14 residues. V shed 2 bases and J shed 5 bases, with 13 bases lying between them. CDR1 and CDR2 (germline): MNHEY, SVGEGT. For the CDR3, the DNA is TGTGCCAGCAGTTACCTATATTCGGGCCACGAGCAGTACTTC. Amino acids: CASSYLYSGHEQYF.

This chain links TRBV12-3 or TRBV12-4 with TRBJ1-5, with D unclear. V was pared by 3 bases and J by 4 bases, with 4 bases between. CDR3 length equals 12 residues. The CDR3 region is CASSFGNQPQHF. In nucleotides, the CDR3 is TGTGCCAGCAGTTTCGGGAATCAGCCCCAGCATTTT.

The chain has TRBV6-5 and TRBJ1-6; 7 nucleotides match TRBD1. In germline, CDR1 is MNHEY, CDR2 SVGAGI. The CDR3 consists of 15 residues. Unmatched junction bases numbered 9, after V lost 6 bases and J lost 7 bases. The CDR3 DNA is TGTGCCAGCAGAGCGACAGGGACGCAAAATTCACCCCTCCACTTT. This sequence encodes CASRATGTQNSPLHF.

The gene calls are TRBV18 and TRBJ2-1; 9 nucleotides match TRBD1. The CDR3 is 14 amino acids. After removal of 6 bases from V and 7 bases from J, the junction contained 7 bases not matched to a gene. Germline CDR1 and CDR2: KGHSH and LQKENI. The CDR3 loop is CASSRDRVQNEQFF. In DNA form, the CDR3 reads TGTGCCAGCTCCCGGGACAGGGTCCAAAATGAGCAGTTCTTC.

The chain carries TRBV18 and TRBJ1-4, with D uncertain. The V end lost 6 bases, the J end lost 2 bases, and 4 bases lay between the germline ends. Germline values: CDR1 KGHSH, CDR2 LQKENI. This CDR3 has 12 residues. Written as DNA, the CDR3 is TGTGCCAGCTCCGTTACTAATGAAAAACTGTTTTTT. It encodes CASSVTNEKLFF. Using reference TRBV18 and TRBJ1-4 for the parts outside the CDR3, the full variable domain is NAGVMQNPRHLVRRRGQEARLRCSPMKGHSHVYWYRQLPEEGLKFMVYLQKENIIDESGMPKERFSAEFPKEGPSILRIQQVVRGDSAAYFCASSVTNEKLFFGSGTQLSVL.

This CDR3 reads CAISESAGGGYGYTF. The CDR3 bases are TGTGCCATCAGTGAGTCGGCGGGGGGCGGCTATGGCTACACCTTC. The rearrangement uses TRBV10-3 and TRBJ1-2; D might be TRBD1 (6 bases). This CDR3 contains 15 residues. Germline CDR1 is ENHRY and CDR2 is SYGVKD. V was cut by 0 bases and J by 4 bases, with 12 bases left in between.